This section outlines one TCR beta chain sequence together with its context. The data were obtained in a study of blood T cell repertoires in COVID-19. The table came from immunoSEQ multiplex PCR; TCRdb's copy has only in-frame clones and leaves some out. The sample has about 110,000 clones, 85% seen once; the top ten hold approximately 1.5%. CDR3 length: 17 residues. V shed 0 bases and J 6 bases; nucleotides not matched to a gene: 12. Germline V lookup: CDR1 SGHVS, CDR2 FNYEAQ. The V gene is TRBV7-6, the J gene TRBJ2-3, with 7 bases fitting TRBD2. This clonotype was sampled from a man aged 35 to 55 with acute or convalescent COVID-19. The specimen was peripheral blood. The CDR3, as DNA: TGTGCCAGCAGCTTAGCGCTGCGTTGGAGGGAGGGCGATACGCAGTATTTT. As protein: CASSLALRWREGDTQYF.